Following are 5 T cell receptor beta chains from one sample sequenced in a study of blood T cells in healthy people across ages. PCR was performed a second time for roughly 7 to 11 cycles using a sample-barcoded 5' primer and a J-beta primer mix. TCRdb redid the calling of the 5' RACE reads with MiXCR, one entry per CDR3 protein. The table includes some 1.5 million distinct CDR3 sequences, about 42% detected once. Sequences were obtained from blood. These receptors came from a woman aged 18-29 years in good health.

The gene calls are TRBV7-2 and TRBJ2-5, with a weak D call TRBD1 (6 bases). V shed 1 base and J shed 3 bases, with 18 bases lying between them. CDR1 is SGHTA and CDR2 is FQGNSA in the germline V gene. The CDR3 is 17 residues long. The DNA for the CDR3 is TGTGCCAGCAGCTTAGAGCCCGGGACACGGACAAAAGAGACCCAGTACTTC. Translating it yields CASSLEPGTRTKETQYF.

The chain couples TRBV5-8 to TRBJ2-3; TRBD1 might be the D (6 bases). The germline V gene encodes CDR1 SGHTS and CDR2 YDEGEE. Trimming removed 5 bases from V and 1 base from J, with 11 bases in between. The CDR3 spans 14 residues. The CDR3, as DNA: TGTGCCAGCAGGAAGGACAGAGGCACAGATACGCAGTATTTT. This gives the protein CASRKDRGTDTQYF.

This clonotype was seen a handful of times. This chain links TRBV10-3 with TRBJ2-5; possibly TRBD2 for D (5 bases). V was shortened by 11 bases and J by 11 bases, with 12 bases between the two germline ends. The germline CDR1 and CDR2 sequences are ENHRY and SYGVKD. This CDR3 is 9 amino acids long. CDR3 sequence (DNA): TGTGCCGTAGGTAGGGAGCAGTACTTC. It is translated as CAVGREQYF.

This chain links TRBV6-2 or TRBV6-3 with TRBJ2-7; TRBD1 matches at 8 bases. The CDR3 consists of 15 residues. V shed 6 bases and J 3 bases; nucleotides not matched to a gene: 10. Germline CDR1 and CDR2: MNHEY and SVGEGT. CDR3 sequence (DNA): TGTGCCAGCAGCCAAACCGGGACAGGCCTCTACGAGCAGTACTTC. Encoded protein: CASSQTGTGLYEQYF.

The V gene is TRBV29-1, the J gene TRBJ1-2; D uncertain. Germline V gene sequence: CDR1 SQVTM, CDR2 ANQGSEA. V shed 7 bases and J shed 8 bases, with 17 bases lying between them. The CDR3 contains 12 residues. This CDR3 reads CSARVIVGGYTF. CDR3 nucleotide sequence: TGCAGCGCCCGAGTGATTGTGGGGGGCTACACCTTC.